This T cell receptor (beta chain) was profiled in a study of cytomegalovirus exposure and HLA in healthy donors. Study summary: Earlier, approximately 190 million T cells were analyzed, and approximately 110 million unique TCR beta sequences were found among them. The study, taken as a whole, reports: HLA alleles showed associations with 16,951 TCR beta sequences in a later analysis, at a 0.05 false discovery rate. For most subjects, TCR beta sequences were reported to predict HLA-A and HLA-B alleles with accuracy. Cytomegalovirus-associated TCR beta chains were listed, numbering some 150.

A remark on this clone: Its antigen is unidentified.

V gave up 10 bases and J gave up 3 bases; unmatched junction bases: 5. This CDR3 comprises 12 residues. Amplification used 60 Vbeta primers and 13 Jbeta primers. The repertoire was sequenced with immunoSEQ multiplex PCR; TCRdb's copy has only in-frame clones and lacks some. Altogether tens of thousands of clones are present, less than 75% being singletons, with the ten largest covering approximately 20%. This sequence originates from a woman aged 45-60 years in good health and CMV-seropositive. Material for sequencing was PBMCs. The chain carries TRBV5-3 and TRBJ2-5, with 8 bases that match TRBD2. TRBV5-3 is known as an ORF, though its function is uncertain. The CDR3: CAQAAGEETQYF. The CDR3 region has the DNA TGTGCCCAGGCAGCGGGAGAAGAGACCCAGTACTTC.